The 8 T cell receptor beta chains reported below all come from one sample, sequenced in a study of T cell repertoires in cytomegalovirus infection (dated by TCRdb to the late 2010s). Interpreted using the paper, the treatment or condition label stands for: in vitro stimulation with specific CMV peptide epitopes to enrich CMV-specific T cells. The instrument given in TCRdb is Illumina HiSeq 1500. TCRdb reprocessing: public reads trimmed at Q25 with fastp, clones called with MiXCR, in-frame beta chains kept. CDR3 protein sequences are deduplicated, and each keeps its most common genes and DNA. Counted in this sample were 830,000 or so distinct CDR3 sequences; over 25% of them appeared once. Of the sample, around 12% is held by the ten largest clones. These receptors have no identified antigens. The material was cultured CD8+ T cells from PBMCs, obtained from culture after CMV antigen stimulation. These TCRs come from a human donor in good health (CMV status not recorded). Some clones in this sample may be carry-over from other donors' samples.

The chain is built from TRBV25-1 and TRBJ1-5; no reliable D call. The germline V gene encodes CDR1 MGHDK and CDR2 SYGVNS. The CDR3 has 13 residues. The V gene lost 6 bases and the J gene lost 4 bases, with 10 bases spanning the gap. The DNA of the CDR3 is TGTGCCAGCAGGGCAGCCCTTAATCAGCCCCAGCATTTT. It codes for CASRAALNQPQHF.

This clonotype appeared a few times. V gene TRBV20-1 combines with J gene TRBJ1-1, with no clear D. The CDR3 is 12 residues long. Deletions cut 3 bases from V and 1 base from J, with 6 bases between. Germline assignment: CDR1 DFQATT and CDR2 SNEGSKA (reference sequence). CDR3 coding DNA: TGCAGTGCTAGGGATGGGAACACTGAAGCTTTCTTT. It is translated as CSARDGNTEAFF.

This clonotype was seen ten or more times. CDR3 coding DNA: TGTGCCATTACAAACCAAGAGCCTACCCTAGCGGGGGAGCTGTTTTTT. This encodes CAITNQEPTLAGELFF. The rearrangement uses TRBV10-3 and TRBJ2-2; D possibly corresponds to TRBD2 (6 bases). The germline gives CDR1 ENHRY, CDR2 SYGVKD. The length of the CDR3 is 16 residues. Trimming removed 9 bases at V and 8 bases at J, with 25 bases between.

V is TRBV27 and J is TRBJ2-5; 8 bases line up with TRBD2. CDR1 is MNHEY and CDR2 is SMNVEV in the germline V gene (reference sequence). V was clipped by 5 bases and J by 0 bases; unmatched bases: 8. The CDR3 covers 16 residues. In DNA, the CDR3 is TGTGCCAGCAGTAAAATAGCGGGAACCTACCAAGAGACCCAGTACTTC. Translating gives CASSKIAGTYQETQYF.

This clonotype has more than one count but fewer than ten. The rearrangement links TRBV12-3 or TRBV12-4 to TRBJ1-2; unclear D gene. The ends were cut back, 2 bases at V and 6 bases at J, with 10 bases in the middle. CDR3 length: 13 residues. This CDR3 is CASSLLPLDGYTF. The CDR3 DNA reads as TGTGCCAGCAGTTTACTCCCTCTCGATGGCTACACCTTC.

This clonotype has just a few counts. The chain joins TRBV27 to TRBJ2-1; 13 nucleotides agree with TRBD2. CDR3 length: 18 residues. Germline CDR1 reads MNHEY; CDR2 reads SMNVEV (reference sequence). V gave up 4 bases and J gave up 8 bases; unmatched junction bases: 14. The CDR3 is CASSSGASGLAGIDEQFF. CDR3 DNA: TGTGCCAGCAGTTCGGGCGCCTCGGGACTAGCGGGGATCGATGAGCAGTTCTTC.

This chain uses TRBV3-1 with TRBJ2-2; 11 nucleotides align to TRBD2. CDR3 size: 17 residues. Germline lookup yields CDR1 LGHDT and CDR2 YNNKEL (reference sequence). With 1 base clipped from V and 1 base from J, the junction kept 2 bases outside the gene matches. CDR3 protein: CASSQVTSGVNTGELFF. DNA of the CDR3: TGTGCCAGCAGCCAAGTGACTAGCGGGGTGAACACCGGGGAGCTGTTTTTT. The full variable domain, with the rest looked up from reference TRBV3-1 and TRBJ2-2, is DTAVSQTPKYLVTQMGNDKSIKCEQNLGHDTMYWYKQDSKKFLKIMFSYNNKELIINETVPNRFSPKSPDKAHLNLHINSLELGDSAVYFCASSQVTSGVNTGELFFGEGSRLTVL.

This chain uses TRBV27 with TRBJ2-2, with no clear D. Germline-derived CDR1 and CDR2 are MNHEY and SMNVEV (reference sequence). The CDR3 consists of 15 residues. Trimming took off 0 bases at V and 5 bases at J, with 10 bases between the two ends. CDR3 region: CASSLSGEITGELFF. The CDR3, as DNA: TGTGCCAGCAGTTTATCTGGAGAGATAACCGGGGAGCTGTTTTTT.